This T cell receptor beta chain was documented in a study of patients and donors after allogeneic stem cell transplantation. TCRdb analysed the RT-PCR reads with MiXCR anew, one entry per CDR3 protein. The data contain about 410,000 distinct CDR3 sequences, 16% of them singletons. CDR1 and CDR2 from the germline V gene are LGHNA and YNFKEQ. The J segment lost 5 bases and the V segment lost 6 bases, leaving 14 bases of the junction unmatched. The CDR3 spans 16 residues. This clonotype was seen more than once but under ten times. The chain is built from TRBV4-2 and TRBJ2-7; TRBD1 agrees at 9 bases. The sequence derives from a human donor who was either an allogeneic HSCT recipient or a stem cell or donor lymphocyte infusion donor (not recorded which). It is not recorded whose cells these are; they may come from a transplant donor. Sample: blood, either unsorted or a sorted T cell fraction (not recorded which). The CDR3 nucleotides read TGTGCCAGCAGAGCGTATCTGGGACAGGGTGCCAACGAGCAGTACTTC. Translated: CASRAYLGQGANEQYF.